These 23 T cell receptor beta chains were sequenced from one sample in a study of blood T cell repertoires in COVID-19 (TCRdb year 2020). Library method: the immunoSEQ multiplex PCR assay. In TCRdb, the immuneACCESS table is reduced to in-frame sequences with V and J assigned. These tables do not hold every clone; where another copy was compared, an unresolved V gene accounts for under half, and the others remain unexplained. Counted in this sample were some 120,000 clones; roughly 86% of them appeared once. Almost 4.5% of the sample is taken by the ten largest. Sequences were obtained from peripheral blood. The receptors were sampled from a man aged 35 to 55 with acute or convalescent COVID-19.

The V gene is TRBV6-5, the J gene TRBJ1-2; 7 bases align to TRBD1. V was pared by 5 bases and J by 2 bases, with 2 bases of the junction left unmatched. CDR1 is MNHEY, CDR2 SVGAGI, per germline. CDR3 length equals 13 residues. The CDR3 sequence: CASSLTGNYGYTF. The CDR3 region has the DNA TGTGCCAGCAGTCTGACAGGGAACTATGGCTACACCTTC.

The chain uses TRBV18 and TRBJ2-2, with D perhaps TRBD2 (6 bases). The CDR3 contains 17 residues. CDR1 and CDR2 from the germline V gene are KGHSH and LQKENI. V lost 1 base and J lost 4, with 16 bases in between. The CDR3, as DNA: TGTGCCAGCTCACCACGGCTGACGGGGGAACTCACCGGGGAGCTGTTTTTT. Translated: CASSPRLTGELTGELFF.

This rearrangement joins TRBV19 to TRBJ2-3, with 9 bases aligning to TRBD1. CDR3 length: 16 amino acids. The trim removed 4 bases at V and 3 bases at J, leaving 8 bases unmatched. Germline CDR1 LNHDA, CDR2 SQIVND (reference sequence). As DNA, the CDR3 is TGTGCCAGTAGTACACGGACAGGGGAGGTAACAGATACGCAGTATTTT. Its translation: CASSTRTGEVTDTQYF.

The genes are TRBV19 and TRBJ2-2, with 8 bases aligning to TRBD2. Looked up from germline, CDR1 is LNHDA and CDR2 is SQIVND (reference sequence). V was pared by 8 bases and J by 3 bases, with 5 bases of the junction left unmatched. This CDR3 has 14 amino acids. The CDR3: CASRGLGDTGELFF. In nucleotides, the CDR3 is TGTGCCAGTCGGGGACTAGGTGACACCGGGGAGCTGTTTTTT.

The chain recombines TRBV7-2 with TRBJ2-5, with D possibly matching TRBD2 (5 bases). The ends were cut back, 4 bases at V and 7 bases at J, with 13 bases in the middle. Germline V gene sequence: CDR1 SGHTA, CDR2 FQGNSA. CDR3 length: 13 residues. The CDR3 loop is CASSSLPAGTQYF. DNA for the CDR3: TGTGCCAGCAGCTCTCTACCCGCGGGGACCCAGTACTTC.

The rearrangement joins TRBV7-6 to TRBJ2-3, with D possibly being TRBD2 (6 bases). Germline CDR1 and CDR2: SGHVS and FNYEAQ. V lost 1 base, J lost 1 base, and 9 bases lay in between. The CDR3 sequence is 15 residues long. This CDR3 reads CASSLDGGGTDTQYF. CDR3 sequence (DNA): TGTGCCAGCAGCTTAGACGGGGGAGGCACAGATACGCAGTATTTT.

The V gene is TRBV13, the J gene TRBJ2-4, with TRBD1 matching 12 bases. CDR3 length: 14 residues. V lost 8 bases, J lost 6 bases, and 5 bases stayed unmatched. CDR1 is PRHDT and CDR2 is FYEKMQ in the germline V gene (reference sequence). This CDR3 is CASGTGGRGNIQYF. DNA of the CDR3: TGTGCCAGCGGGACAGGGGGCAGGGGAAACATTCAGTACTTC.

This clone was seen only once. The chain joins TRBV5-1 to TRBJ2-1; tentative D call: TRBD1 (7 bases). Germline CDR1 SGHRS, CDR2 YFSETQ. The CDR3 sequence is 15 residues long. V dropped 0 bases and J dropped 3 bases, with 10 bases sitting between them. CDR3 DNA: TGCGCCAGCAGCTTGGGTCAGGGGGGCTACAATGAGCAGTTCTTC. This translates into CASSLGQGGYNEQFF.

Here the CDR3 DNA reads TGTGCCAGCAGTAGTACAGTCTATGGCTACACCTTC. This encodes CASSSTVYGYTF. The genes are TRBV28 and TRBJ1-2; D is unclear. V was shortened by 5 bases and J by 4 bases, with 8 bases between the two germline ends. From germline, CDR1 is MDHEN and CDR2 SYDVKM. The CDR3 covers 12 residues.

In this sample, this clone turned up a few times. The germline gene is not matched at one end of the junction; a read error may be the cause. V usage is TRBV5-1 and J usage is TRBJ1-4; D may be TRBD1 (6 bases). CDR3 size: 14 residues. Germline V gene lookup returns CDR1 SGHRS and CDR2 YFSETQ. As DNA, the CDR3 is TGCGCCAGCAGCCCGGACAGTTACTATGAGAAACTGTTTTTT. This sequence encodes CASSPDSYYEKLFF. Full variable domain (outside the CDR3, taken from reference TRBV5-1 and TRBJ1-4): KAGVTQTPRYLIKTRGQQVTLSCSPISGHRSVSWYQQTPGQGLQFLFEYFSETQRNKGNFPGRFSGRQFSNSRSEMNVSTLELGDSALYLCASSPDSYYEKLFFGSGTQLSVL.

For this clone: The same CDR3 can be traced to other DNA sequences in this sample. The genes are TRBV20-1 and TRBJ2-1; a possible D gene is TRBD2 (5 bases). V was shortened by 2 bases and J by 9 bases, with 8 bases between the two germline ends. CDR1 DFQATT and CDR2 SNEGSKA come from the germline V gene (reference sequence). The CDR3 spans 11 residues. CDR3 coding DNA: TGCAGTGCTAGACGGGCGGGTGAGCAGTTCTTC. Translated: CSARRAGEQFF.

The V call is TRBV19, the J call TRBJ1-6; 9 nucleotides agree with TRBD1. Unmatched junction bases numbered 1, after V lost 4 bases and J lost 6 bases. Germline loops: CDR1 LNHDA, CDR2 SQIVND (reference sequence). The CDR3 sequence is 14 residues long. The CDR3 region is CASSKDRGNSPLHF. Written as DNA, the CDR3 is TGTGCCAGTAGTAAGGACAGGGGTAATTCACCCCTCCACTTT.

The gene calls are TRBV6-4 and TRBJ1-1, with D possibly TRBD1 on 5 matching bases. Germline loops: CDR1 MRHNA, CDR2 SNTAGT. V was cut by 6 bases and J by 4 bases, with 15 bases left in between. The CDR3 is 14 amino acids. The CDR3 DNA reads as TGTGCCAGCAGCGCGGAAGGGCAGGGCACTGAAGCTTTCTTT. Protein sequence: CASSAEGQGTEAFF.

The chain is built from TRBV7-3 and TRBJ1-1; TRBD1 is a possible D gene (5 bases). This CDR3 contains 15 residues. V was cut by 4 bases and J by 5 bases, with 17 bases left in between. The germline CDR1 and CDR2 sequences are SGHTA and FQGTGA. As DNA, the CDR3 is TGTGCCAGCAGCTGGGACGGGACTACGGGGACTGAAGCTTTCTTT. It specifies CASSWDGTTGTEAFF.

The rearrangement links TRBV6-5 to TRBJ2-7; tentative D call: TRBD2 (6 bases). The CDR3 is 12 residues long. CDR1 and CDR2 (germline): MNHEY, SVGAGI. Trimming removed 4 bases from V and 2 bases from J, with 6 bases in between. For the CDR3, the DNA is TGTGCCAGCAGTTCGGGAGCCTACGAGCAGTACTTC. It specifies CASSSGAYEQYF.

The chain is built from TRBV29-1 and TRBJ1-1; the match to TRBD1 covers 9 bases. The CDR3 has 16 residues. V gave up 3 bases and J gave up 4 bases; unmatched junction bases: 12. The germline V gene has CDR1 SQVTM and CDR2 ANQGSEA. CDR3 nucleotides: TGCAGCGTTGAGGGGACCCAAGGGACAGGGACCACTGAAGCTTTCTTT. This codes for CSVEGTQGTGTTEAFF.

This chain joins TRBV5-1 and TRBJ2-3, with D maybe TRBD1 (5 bases). The germline V and J ends were trimmed by 2 bases and 2 bases, with 18 bases remaining between them. The CDR3 has 17 amino acids. The V gene's germline CDR1 is SGHRS and CDR2 YFSETQ. This chain's CDR3 is CASSFGSTVPTTDTQYF. The DNA of the CDR3 is TGCGCCAGCAGCTTCGGATCGACAGTCCCAACCACAGATACGCAGTATTTT.

This clone was found a few times. The chain recombines TRBV12-3 or TRBV12-4 with TRBJ2-2, with D unresolved. The germline V and J ends were trimmed by 5 bases and 6 bases, with 10 bases remaining between them. This CDR3 has 13 amino acids. The CDR3 DNA is TGTGCCAGCAGTATTAGTAAACCCGGGGAGCTGTTTTTT. It translates to CASSISKPGELFF.

In this sample, this clone turned up once. The chain recombines TRBV5-1 with TRBJ1-3, with 8 nucleotides matching TRBD1. The CDR3 is made up of 18 amino acids. The J segment lost 1 base and the V segment lost 0 bases, leaving 9 bases of the junction unmatched. Germline loops: CDR1 SGHRS, CDR2 YFSETQ. CDR3: CASSLAPRTGQSGNTIYF. The CDR3 DNA sequence: TGCGCCAGCAGCTTGGCCCCTCGGACAGGGCAGTCTGGAAACACCATATATTTT. Drawing the rest from reference TRBV5-1 and TRBJ1-3, the complete variable domain is KAGVTQTPRYLIKTRGQQVTLSCSPISGHRSVSWYQQTPGQGLQFLFEYFSETQRNKGNFPGRFSGRQFSNSRSEMNVSTLELGDSALYLCASSLAPRTGQSGNTIYFGEGSWLTVV.

This rearrangement joins TRBV3-1 (or the pseudogene TRBV3-2) to TRBJ1-5, with D unclear. V lost 3 bases and J lost 10, with 10 bases in between. Germline lookup yields CDR1 LGHDT and CDR2 YNNKEL (reference sequence). The CDR3 is 12 amino acids. CDR3 sequence: CASSHFPGPQHF. Here the CDR3 DNA reads TGTGCCAGCAGCCATTTTCCAGGCCCCCAGCATTTT.

This clone was seen more than once but under ten times. The chain has TRBV19 and TRBJ2-7; D may be TRBD2 (6 bases). There are 16 residues in the CDR3. Germline CDR1 and CDR2: LNHDA and SQIVND (reference sequence). The V gene lost 4 bases and the J gene lost 6 bases, with 22 bases spanning the gap. The CDR3 bases are TGTGCCAGTAGTACAGCCACCGGGACTGGTGATACCGAGCAGTACTTC. It codes for CASSTATGTGDTEQYF.

This chain connects TRBV5-8 to TRBJ2-5; 12 bases map to TRBD2. CDR3 length: 15 amino acids. V trimming: 4 bases; J trimming: 2 bases; junction bases outside the gene matches: 3. Per germline, CDR1 SGHTS and CDR2 YDEGEE. CDR3 nucleotides: TGTGCCAGCAGCCCCGGGACTAGCGGGCAAGAGACCCAGTACTTC. Translated, it gives CASSPGTSGQETQYF.

The chain employs TRBV7-3 and TRBJ1-6, with 7 bases lining up with TRBD1. CDR1 is SGHTA, CDR2 FQGTGA, per germline. Trimming at V came to 5 bases and at J to 10 bases, leaving 2 bases not matched to a gene. The CDR3 is made up of 12 amino acids. The CDR3 DNA reads TGTGCCAGCAGCAACAGGGGCTCACCCCTCCACTTT. Protein sequence: CASSNRGSPLHF.